This T cell receptor (beta chain) was obtained from a study of shared clonotypes between healthy human individuals. CDR1 and CDR2 (germline): GTSNPN, SVGIG (reference sequence). This CDR3 is built from 12 residues. Trimming shortened V by 3 bases and J by 4 bases, and 7 bases separated the two germline ends. Regarding this clone: This CDR3 is also generated by other DNA sequences in the sample.

Assay used: immunoSEQ multiplex PCR; TCRdb lists only in-frame clones, some missing. Among about 600,000 clones listed, roughly four fifths were seen once. The receptor's source is a woman between 35 and 50 years old in good health. Some clones in this sample may be carry-over from other donors' samples. V and J are TRBV30 and TRBJ2-1; perhaps TRBD1 as D (5 bases). The sequenced sample consisted of PBMCs. In DNA, the CDR3 is TGTGCCTGGAGCCGACAGTACAATGAGCAGTTCTTC. This translates into CAWSRQYNEQFF.